The present T cell receptor (beta chain) was sequenced within a study of regulatory T cells in long-lasting Graves disease. This CDR3 spans 13 amino acids. Germline CDR1 SNHLY, CDR2 FYNNEI. V lost 4 bases and J lost 3; bases outside the gene matches: 0. This clonotype was picked up a small number of times. Construction of the TCR beta libraries employed iRepertoire HTBI primers in conjunction with Arm-PCR of CDR3 regions. From the multiplex PCR reads, TCRdb called clonotypes with MiXCR, one entry per CDR3 protein. The sample records around 420,000 distinct CDR3 sequences, approximately 16% being singletons. Documented time point: newly diagnosed GD, antithyroid drugs for less than 3 months. Generation of the TCR library employed RNA extracted from PBMCs. The same specimen was also included in a second study, on T cells in Graves' hyperthyroidism and ophthalmopathy. That investigation notes: RT-PCR in the first round (using the HTBI primer set) targeted the TCR CDR3. Most thyroid clonotypes expanded above 0.001 appeared in blood too.

This specimen was peripheral blood mononuclear cells (PBMCs), taken at new diagnosis, from a patient treated with antithyroid drugs. This clonotype originated in a woman between 40 and 55 years old with Graves disease. V usage is TRBV2 and J usage is TRBJ1-1; TRBD1 agrees at 9 bases. For the CDR3, the DNA is TGTGCCAGCAGTGGGACAGGGGACACTGAAGCTTTCTTT. Amino acids: CASSGTGDTEAFF.